This record covers a single T cell receptor beta chain. This clonotype was counted many times. This receptor's antigen is unknown. No much larger clone is present one base from it, and per-base qualities are unavailable. Counted from cysteine to phenylalanine, this CDR3 has 14 amino acids. Only CDR3 DNA is held: 42 bases, read in frame from base 1. The trim is 4 bases for V and 1 base for J, with a gap of 11 bases between the germline ends. Based on the germline V gene, the CDR1 and CDR2 sequences are SGHRS and YFSETQ. This record comes from a study of CD8+CD57+ T cells in acquired aplastic anemia (dated 2018 in TCRdb). With respect to the entire study: A mean of about 3 ug of DNA, ranging from roughly 0.19 to 27.4 ug, was extracted from sorted CD4+ and CD8+ cells. Healthy donor samples averaged around 10 million reads for CD4+ and around 12 million for CD8+ cells.

Genomic DNA was used as template for profiling of TCR beta VDJ combinations and CDR3 sequences. An Illumina HiSeq 2000 was used for TCR repertoire sequencing. On the study's bioinformatics: TRBV/TRBJ rearrangement plots, CDR3 size and DJ length profiles, and Simpson's diversity index were used to assess repertoires. Whichever DNA sequence was most abundant in the deep sequencing data was defined as the immunodominant clone. CDR3 amino acid sequences were checked for sharing between subjects and were compared against published repertoires and the VDJdb database. TCRdb trimmed the raw reads at Q25, called clones with MiXCR and kept productive beta chains. Duplicate CDR3 protein sequences are folded into a single record with the most common DNA and genes. The V and J calls here are based on TCRdb, not the publication. This sample is represented by about 160,000 distinct CDR3 sequences; roughly 45% of them were singletons. The top ten clones comprise over 0.95% of the sample.

Overall study outcomes, separate from this receptor: Patients and healthy controls showed no significant difference in CD8+ Simpson's diversity (P=0.060). Although roughly 30 CD8+ CDR3 sequences were shared by patients and controls, these sequences appeared highly expressed in patients and within the immunodominant clones of patients.

In this study, sorted CD4+ and CD8+ T cells from the blood of healthy subjects and of severe aplastic anemia patients had their TCR repertoires deep-sequenced. Ficoll-Paque density gradient centrifugation was used to isolate peripheral blood mononuclear cells. CD4+ and CD8+ T cells were sorted by FACS or magnetic beads before DNA extraction. Specimen: sorted CD4+, CD8+, or CD8+CD57+ T cells (not recorded which) from PBMCs. The sequence links TRBV5-1 to TRBJ1-1; TRBD1 is possibly the D segment (5 matching bases). This receptor was identified in a human donor in good health. The CDR3 region has the sequence CASSRDSTNTEAFF. The nucleotide sequence reads as follows: TGCGCCAGCAGCCGCGACAGCACGAACACTGAAGCTTTCTTT.